This T cell receptor (beta chain) originates from a study of T cells in Graves' hyperthyroidism and ophthalmopathy (dated by TCRdb to between 2019 and 2020). Some background on the complete study: Peripheral blood samples were taken at the time of initial diagnosis, prior to any treatment. To identify TCR V-J signatures that set the groups apart, the researchers used a discovery cohort of 100 patients, made up of 43 with Graves' ophthalmopathy and 57 with stable Graves' hyperthyroidism. Prospective prediction of ophthalmopathy was tested in an independent validation cohort of 18 to 20 hyperthyroidism patients and 15 to 17 patients who later progressed to ophthalmopathy. For training and testing, the roughly 97 patients in the discovery cohort were randomly divided in a 7:3 ratio. In addition, the study compared T-cell repertoires in thyroid tissue and in blood from roughly 6 Graves' hyperthyroidism patients. After sampling, hyperthyroidism patients received methimazole starting at 30 mg daily, and ophthalmopathy patients received high-dose intravenous methylprednisolone. According to the paper, TCR Vbeta CDR3 sequencing was carried out on over 130 peripheral blood samples, which came from approximately 43 ophthalmopathy, under 80 hyperthyroidism and about 17 progressor patients. Results and caveats for the whole study, not just this receptor: In validation, progression to ophthalmopathy was predicted by the model with 70% to 71% sensitivity and 72.22% specificity, a median of around 5.9 months before onset. Most expanded thyroid clonotypes (frequency above 0.001) were also detected in blood, a finding suggesting that blood repertoires may reflect thyroid immune responses. In cross-validation, a model built on a 13 V-J signature told ophthalmopathy apart from stable hyperthyroidism with 85% to 90% sensitivity and roughly 83% specificity, and in testing the same model reached 80%/75%. Sample size was not statistically predetermined, and investigators were not blinded to group allocation.

Hyperthyroidism patients were newly diagnosed, had a disease duration of under 2 months, and were aged 18 to 65 years. Any patient with an uncontrolled infection, another autoimmune disease, pregnancy or lactation was excluded. Diagnoses relied on clinical symptoms, serum thyroxine and TRAb, thyroid ultrasound and orbital computed tomography. Blood from progressor patients was collected at the time of first diagnosis with hyperthyroidism, before any ophthalmopathy symptoms had appeared. Ficoll-Paque density gradient centrifugation was used to isolate PBMCs from 8.5 to 10 ml of fresh peripheral blood. Progressor patients were initially diagnosed with Graves' hyperthyroidism and developed ophthalmopathy during follow-up. Total RNA was extracted using Trizol reagent, and RNA quality was assessed on an Agilent 2100 Bioanalyzer. This clonotype came up many times. It has no known antigen specificity. No much larger clone is present one base from it, and per-base qualities are unavailable.

Amplification of TCR beta CDR3 regions was carried out from RNA transcripts. The first round of RT-PCR for the TCR CDR3 was performed with the HTBI primer set and the Qiagen OneStep RT-PCR kit. Libraries were constructed in a second round of multiplex PCR, after which size selection and purification were carried out. Paired-end sequencing of the libraries was performed with 100 bp reads on an Illumina HiSeq2000. In the paper's pipeline: Raw data were processed with SOAPnuke, discarding reads with adapters, uncalled bases, mean Phred below 15, or no exact constant-primer or identifier match. High-quality paired reads were merged using COPE v1.2.5, and each unique nucleotide sequence was defined as a clonotype. MiTCR v1.1 was used to align the clonotypes against IMGT TRBV, TRBD and TRBJ reference segments. The analysis was restricted to V-J combinations with a frequency above 0.0001, which together covered 99% to 99.2% of the repertoires. A TCS score was defined as the ratio of F50 (clonal expansion) to E x V (chaos), with BLOSUM62-based TCRdist applied between CDR3 peptides within each V-J. Welch's t-statistics and random forest reduced some 510 V-J features to roughly 13, which were used in a naive Bayes classifier (R e1071). TCRdb cleaned the public reads at Q25 with fastp, built clones with MiXCR and kept in-frame beta chains. Records with the same CDR3 protein are collapsed into one entry carrying the most frequent genes and DNA. These V and J calls rely on TCRdb rather than the paper's analysis. This sample lists under 450,000 distinct CDR3 sequences; approximately 18% were detected once. 30% to 40% of the sample belongs to the ten largest clones.

The germline V end is reduced by 7 bases and the J end by 2 bases; junction bases left unmatched: 2. The CDR3 spans 13 residues, from the cysteine through the phenylalanine. The read is trimmed to its CDR3 DNA, 39 bases read in frame from base 1. The germline V gene encodes CDR1 SQVTM and CDR2 ANQGSEA. Sequenced: blood. The receptor was isolated from a woman in her 30s with Graves' hyperthyroidism that later progressed to Graves' ophthalmopathy. The rearrangement joined TRBV29-1 to TRBJ1-2; 12 of the junction bases match TRBD1. The CDR3 protein: CSAGTGGNYGYTF. In nucleotides, the sequence is TGCAGCGCTGGGACAGGGGGCAACTATGGCTACACCTTC. The full variable domain, with segments outside the CDR3 supplied by the reference TRBV29-1 and TRBJ1-2 proteins, appears as SAVISQKPSRDICQRGTSLTIQCQVDSQVTMMFWYRQQPGQSLTLIATANQGSEATYESGFVIDKFPISRPNLTFSTLTVSNMSPEDSSIYLCSAGTGGNYGYTFGSGTRLTVV.